These T cell receptor beta chains were read from a single sample in a study of T cells in localized non-small cell lung cancer. Sequencing was performed with immunoSEQ multiplex PCR; in TCRdb, only in-frame clones are kept and a portion is missing. The sample lists roughly 34,000 clones, around 87% seen once, with about 17% in the top ten. The source was peripheral blood mononuclear cells, collected before any cancer treatment. These receptors all come from a man aged 40 to 70 with stage III lung adenocarcinoma. CDR3s leave out the opening cysteine and the closing phenylalanine or tryptophan. Fields, in order: CDR3 protein, clone size, J gene, V gene. The size field is filled for only some rows; it gives once, few, many or a size class.

CDR3: ASSYSGASYNEQF; size: -; J: TRBJ2-1; V: TRBV6-5
CDR3: ASTRGRVSGNTIY; size: -; J: TRBJ1-3; V: TRBV7-2
CDR3: ASSYGTATTNEKLF; size: -; J: TRBJ1-4; V: TRBV5-5
CDR3: ARTINRGRDYGYT; size: once; J: TRBJ1-2; V: TRBV11-3
CDR3: ASSQGLVSYNEQF; size: -; J: TRBJ2-1; V: TRBV11-2
CDR3: ASSWTVSPHSPLH; size: -; J: TRBJ1-6; V: TRBV7-9
CDR3: ASSAHPDGYEKLF; size: once; J: TRBJ1-4; V: TRBV7-2
CDR3: ASSLVVTDTQY; size: -; J: TRBJ2-3; V: TRBV5-6
CDR3: ASSEARSGVSIEQF; size: -; J: TRBJ2-1; V: TRBV2
CDR3: ASSNLGSLINYNEQF; size: -; J: TRBJ2-1; V: TRBV5-6
CDR3: ASRNSGGAVYSEQY; size: -; J: TRBJ2-7; V: TRBV28
CDR3: ASSQAEGGYGYT; size: -; J: TRBJ1-2; V: TRBV4-2
CDR3: ASSLRYGDTQY; size: once; J: TRBJ2-3; V: TRBV7-2
CDR3: SVEERETQY; size: -; J: TRBJ2-5; V: TRBV29-1
CDR3: ASSTGLMNTEAF; size: few; J: TRBJ1-1; V: TRBV5-4
CDR3: ASSYSKGGHQPQH; size: -; J: TRBJ1-5; V: TRBV6-6
CDR3: ASSLESPNEKLF; size: -; J: TRBJ1-4; V: TRBV7-2
CDR3: ASRQGTSGNTIY; size: -; J: TRBJ1-3; V: TRBV6-6
CDR3: ASSHLGAEQY; size: -; J: TRBJ2-7; V: TRBV6-5
CDR3: ASSTRTGGYGYT; size: -; J: TRBJ1-2; V: TRBV11-2
CDR3: ASSSYQGYEQY; size: -; J: TRBJ2-7; V: TRBV18
CDR3: ASSYSWQGTHEQY; size: -; J: TRBJ2-7; V: TRBV6-5